This TCR beta chain was captured in a study of T cell repertoires in cytomegalovirus infection. Study-level findings and limits: Based on cumulative public TCR beta family frequency, carriers of CMV plus the relevant HLA were identified. Dominating the ex vivo response were TCR beta clonotypes that were CMV-specific and HLA-C-restricted.

A single record per CDR3 protein comes from TCRdb applying MiXCR to the reads. In the table there are fewer than 850,000 distinct CDR3 sequences, almost 30% of which are singletons. With respect to this clonotype: The target antigen is unknown.

Specimen: cultured CD8+ T cells from PBMCs, collected from culture after CMV antigen stimulation. The clonotype was recovered from a human donor in good health (CMV status not recorded). Some clones in this sample may be carry-over from other donors' samples.

For the CDR3, the DNA is TGCAGTGCTAGGTCGTCAGCCGCCTACGAGCAGTACTTC. This gives the protein CSARSSAAYEQYF. This chain connects TRBV20-1 to TRBJ2-7; no clear D gene. V was trimmed by 3 bases and J by 2 bases, leaving 11 bases between them. The CDR3 contains 13 residues. Germline CDR1 reads DFQATT; CDR2 reads SNEGSKA (reference sequence).